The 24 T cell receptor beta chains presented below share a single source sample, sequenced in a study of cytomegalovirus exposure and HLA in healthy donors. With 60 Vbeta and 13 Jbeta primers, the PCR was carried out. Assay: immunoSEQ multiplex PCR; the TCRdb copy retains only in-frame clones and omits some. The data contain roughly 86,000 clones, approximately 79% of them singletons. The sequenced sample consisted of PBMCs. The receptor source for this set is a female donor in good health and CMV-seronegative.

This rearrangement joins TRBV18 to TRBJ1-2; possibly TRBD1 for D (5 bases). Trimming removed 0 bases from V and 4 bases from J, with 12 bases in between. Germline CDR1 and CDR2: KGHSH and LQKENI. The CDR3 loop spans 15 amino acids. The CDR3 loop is CASSPPLRGSYGYTF. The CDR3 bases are TGTGCCAGCTCACCACCGTTGCGGGGCTCCTATGGCTACACCTTC.

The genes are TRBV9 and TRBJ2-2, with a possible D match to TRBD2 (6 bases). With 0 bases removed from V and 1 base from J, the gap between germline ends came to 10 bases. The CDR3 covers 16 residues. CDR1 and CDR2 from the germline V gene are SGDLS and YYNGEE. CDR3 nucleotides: TGTGCCAGCAGCGTAGTGCCAGCGGGGAACACCGGGGAGCTGTTTTTT. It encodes CASSVVPAGNTGELFF. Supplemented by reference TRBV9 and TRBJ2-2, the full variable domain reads DSGVTQTPKHLITATGQRVTLRCSPRSGDLSVYWYQQSLDQGLQFLIQYYNGEERAKGNILERFSAQQFPDLHSELNLSSLELGDSALYFCASSVVPAGNTGELFFGEGSRLTVL.

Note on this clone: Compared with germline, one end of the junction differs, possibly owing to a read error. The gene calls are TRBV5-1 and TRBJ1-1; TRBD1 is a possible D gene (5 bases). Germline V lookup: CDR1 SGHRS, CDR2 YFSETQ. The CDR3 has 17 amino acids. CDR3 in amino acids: CVSSLESQGRMNTEAFF. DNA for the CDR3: TGCGTCAGCAGCTTGGAGTCGCAGGGCCGGATGAACACTGAAGCTTTCTTT. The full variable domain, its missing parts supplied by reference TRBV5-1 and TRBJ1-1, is KAGVTQTPRYLIKTRGQQVTLSCSPISGHRSVSWYQQTPGQGLQFLFEYFSETQRNKGNFPGRFSGRQFSNSRSEMNVSTLELGDSALYLCVSSLESQGRMNTEAFFGQGTRLTVV.

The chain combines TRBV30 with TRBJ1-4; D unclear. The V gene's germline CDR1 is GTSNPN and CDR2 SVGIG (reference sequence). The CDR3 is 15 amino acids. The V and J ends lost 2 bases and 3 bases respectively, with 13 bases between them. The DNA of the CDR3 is TGTGCCTGGAGTACGGGGAGTAGAGCTAATGAAAAACTGTTTTTT. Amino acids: CAWSTGSRANEKLFF.

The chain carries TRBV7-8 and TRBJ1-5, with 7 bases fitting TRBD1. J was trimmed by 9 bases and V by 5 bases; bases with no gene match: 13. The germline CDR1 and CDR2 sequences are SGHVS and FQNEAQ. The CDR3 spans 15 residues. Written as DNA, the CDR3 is TGTGCCAGCAGCACGCGGGACAGTCTCTCGGGGCCCCAGCATTTT. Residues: CASSTRDSLSGPQHF. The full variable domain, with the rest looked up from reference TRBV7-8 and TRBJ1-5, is GAGVSQSPRYKVAKRGQDVALRCDPISGHVSLFWYQQALGQGPEFLTYFQNEAQLDKSGLPSDRFFAERPEGSVSTLKIQRTQQEDSAVYLCASSTRDSLSGPQHFGDGTRLSIL.

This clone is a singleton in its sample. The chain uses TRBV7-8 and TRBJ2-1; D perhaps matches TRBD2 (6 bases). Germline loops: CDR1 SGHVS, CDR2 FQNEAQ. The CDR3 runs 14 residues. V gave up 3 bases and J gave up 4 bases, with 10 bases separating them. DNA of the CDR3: TGTGCCAGCAGCTTCGACGGGAGATACAATGAGCAGTTCTTC. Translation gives CASSFDGRYNEQFF.

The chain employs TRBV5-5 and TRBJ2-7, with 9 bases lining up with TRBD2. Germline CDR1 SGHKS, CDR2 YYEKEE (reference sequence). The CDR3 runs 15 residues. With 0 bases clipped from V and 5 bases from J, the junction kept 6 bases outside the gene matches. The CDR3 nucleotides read TGTGCCAGCAGCTTGGGATGGGGACTAGCAAACGAGCAGTACTTC. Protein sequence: CASSLGWGLANEQYF. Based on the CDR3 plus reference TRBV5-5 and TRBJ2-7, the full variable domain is DAGVTQSPTHLIKTRGQQVTLRCSPISGHKSVSWYQQVLGQGPQFIFQYYEKEERGRGNFPDRFSARQFPNYSSELNVNALLLGDSALYLCASSLGWGLANEQYFGPGTRLTVT.

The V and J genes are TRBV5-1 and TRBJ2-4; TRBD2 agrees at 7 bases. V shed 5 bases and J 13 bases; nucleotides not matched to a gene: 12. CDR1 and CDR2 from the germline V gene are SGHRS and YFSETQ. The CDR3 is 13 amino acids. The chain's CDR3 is CASRRDGGSKQYF. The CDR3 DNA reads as TGCGCCAGCAGGCGGGACGGCGGGAGCAAACAGTACTTC.

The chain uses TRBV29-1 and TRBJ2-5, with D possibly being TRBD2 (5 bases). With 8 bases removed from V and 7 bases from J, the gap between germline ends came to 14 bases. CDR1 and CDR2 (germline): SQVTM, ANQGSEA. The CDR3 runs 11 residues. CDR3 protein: CSPGVGGTQYF. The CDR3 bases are TGCAGCCCCGGGGTCGGTGGGACCCAGTACTTC. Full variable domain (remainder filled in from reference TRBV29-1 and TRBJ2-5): SAVISQKPSRDICQRGTSLTIQCQVDSQVTMMFWYRQQPGQSLTLIATANQGSEATYESGFVIDKFPISRPNLTFSTLTVSNMSPEDSSIYLCSPGVGGTQYFGPGTRLLVL.

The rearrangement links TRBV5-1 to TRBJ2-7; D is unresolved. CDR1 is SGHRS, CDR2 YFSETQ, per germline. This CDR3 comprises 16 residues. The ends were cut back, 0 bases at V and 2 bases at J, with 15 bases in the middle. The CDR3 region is CASSLDAGSNPYEQYF. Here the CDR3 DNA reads TGCGCCAGCAGCTTGGACGCAGGTTCTAACCCCTACGAGCAGTACTTC. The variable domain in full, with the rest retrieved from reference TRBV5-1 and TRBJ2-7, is KAGVTQTPRYLIKTRGQQVTLSCSPISGHRSVSWYQQTPGQGLQFLFEYFSETQRNKGNFPGRFSGRQFSNSRSEMNVSTLELGDSALYLCASSLDAGSNPYEQYFGPGTRLTVT.

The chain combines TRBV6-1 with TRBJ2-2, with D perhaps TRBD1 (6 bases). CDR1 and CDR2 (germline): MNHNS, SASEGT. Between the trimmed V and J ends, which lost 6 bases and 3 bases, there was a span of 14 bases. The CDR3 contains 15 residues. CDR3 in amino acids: CASRAGTLDTGELFF. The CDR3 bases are TGTGCCAGCAGAGCCGGGACATTAGACACCGGGGAGCTGTTTTTT.

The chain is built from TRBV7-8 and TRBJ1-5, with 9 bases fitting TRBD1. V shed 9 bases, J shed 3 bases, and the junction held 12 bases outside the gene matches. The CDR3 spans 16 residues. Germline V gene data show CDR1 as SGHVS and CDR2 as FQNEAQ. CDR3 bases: TGTGCCAGGCACCACGCGACAGGGGGGGACAATCAGCCCCAGCATTTT. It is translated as CARHHATGGDNQPQHF.

CDR3 sequence reads: CASSEGQGETYEQYF. CDR3 nucleotides: TGTGCCAGTTCCGAGGGACAGGGGGAGACCTACGAGCAGTACTTC. V usage is TRBV9 and J usage is TRBJ2-7, with 11 bases that match TRBD1. CDR3 length: 15 residues. The V gene end was trimmed by 8 bases and the J gene end by 2 bases; junction bases not matched to a gene: 9. Germline values: CDR1 SGDLS, CDR2 YYNGEE.

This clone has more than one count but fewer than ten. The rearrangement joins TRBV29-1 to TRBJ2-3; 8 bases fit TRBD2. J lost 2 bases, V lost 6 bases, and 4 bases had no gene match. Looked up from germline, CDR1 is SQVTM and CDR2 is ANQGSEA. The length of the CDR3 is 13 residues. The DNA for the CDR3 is TGCAGCGTCGGGACTAGGGTCACAGATACGCAGTATTTT. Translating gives CSVGTRVTDTQYF.

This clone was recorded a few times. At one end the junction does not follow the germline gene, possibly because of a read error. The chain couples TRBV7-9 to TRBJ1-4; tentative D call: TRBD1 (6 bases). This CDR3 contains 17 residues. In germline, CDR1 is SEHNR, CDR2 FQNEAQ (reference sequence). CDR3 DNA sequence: TGTGGCAGCAGCTTACCCTATAAGGGGGACGCTAATGAAAAACTGTTTTTT. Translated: CGSSLPYKGDANEKLFF.

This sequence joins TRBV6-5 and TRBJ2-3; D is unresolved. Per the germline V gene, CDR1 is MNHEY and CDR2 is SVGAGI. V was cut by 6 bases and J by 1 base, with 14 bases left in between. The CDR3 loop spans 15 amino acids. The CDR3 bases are TGTGCCAGCAGGGAGACCTTTGGCGGCACAGATACGCAGTATTTT. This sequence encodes CASRETFGGTDTQYF.

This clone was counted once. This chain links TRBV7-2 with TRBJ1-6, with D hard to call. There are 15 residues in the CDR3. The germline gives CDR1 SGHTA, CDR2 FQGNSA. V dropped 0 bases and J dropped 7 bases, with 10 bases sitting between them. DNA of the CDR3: TGTGCCAGCAGCTTAGCTCAGACAACCAATTCACCCCTCCACTTT. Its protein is CASSLAQTTNSPLHF.

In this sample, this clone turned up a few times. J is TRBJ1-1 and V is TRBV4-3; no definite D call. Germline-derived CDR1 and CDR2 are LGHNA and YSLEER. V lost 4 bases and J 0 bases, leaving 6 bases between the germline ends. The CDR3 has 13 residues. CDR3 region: CASSRGLNTEAFF. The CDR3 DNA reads TGCGCCAGCAGCCGAGGATTGAACACTGAAGCTTTCTTT.

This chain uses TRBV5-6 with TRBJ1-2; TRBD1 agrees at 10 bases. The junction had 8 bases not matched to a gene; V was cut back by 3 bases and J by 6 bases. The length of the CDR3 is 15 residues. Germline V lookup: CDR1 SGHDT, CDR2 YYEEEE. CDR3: CASSSTRDRGNGYTF. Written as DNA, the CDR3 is TGTGCCAGCAGCTCTACCCGGGACAGGGGCAATGGCTACACCTTC.

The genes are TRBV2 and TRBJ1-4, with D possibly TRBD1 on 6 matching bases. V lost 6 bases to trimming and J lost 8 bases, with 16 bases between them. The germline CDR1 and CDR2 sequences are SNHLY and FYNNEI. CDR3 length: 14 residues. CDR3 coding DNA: TGTGCCAGCAGGACACAGGGCATTGGAGAAAAACTGTTTTTT. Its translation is CASRTQGIGEKLFF.

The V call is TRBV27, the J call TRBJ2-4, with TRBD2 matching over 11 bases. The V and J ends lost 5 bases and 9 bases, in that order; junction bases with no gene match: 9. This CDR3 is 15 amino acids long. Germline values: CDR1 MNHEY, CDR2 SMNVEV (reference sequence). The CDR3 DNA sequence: TGTGCCAGCAGTCCAAAACATGGACTAGCGGGCATTCAGTACTTC. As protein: CASSPKHGLAGIQYF.

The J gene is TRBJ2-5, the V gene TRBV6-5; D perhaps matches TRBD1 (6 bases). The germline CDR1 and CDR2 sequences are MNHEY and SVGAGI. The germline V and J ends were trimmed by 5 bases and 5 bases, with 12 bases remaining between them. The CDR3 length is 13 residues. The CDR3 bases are TGTGCCAGCAGTGCCAACAGGGTCGAGACCCAGTACTTC. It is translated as CASSANRVETQYF.

As DNA, the CDR3 is TGTGCCAGCAGTTTCCTCGACAGGGTTGAAAAACTGTTTTTT. Its protein is CASSFLDRVEKLFF. This chain links TRBV28 with TRBJ1-4; TRBD1 matches at 7 bases. The CDR3 has 14 amino acids. Germline values: CDR1 MDHEN, CDR2 SYDVKM. J was trimmed by 7 bases and V by 3 bases; bases with no gene match: 5.

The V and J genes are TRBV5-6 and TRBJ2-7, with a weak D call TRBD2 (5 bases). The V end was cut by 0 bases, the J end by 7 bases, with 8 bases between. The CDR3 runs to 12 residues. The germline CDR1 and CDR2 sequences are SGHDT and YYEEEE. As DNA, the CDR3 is TGTGCCAGCAGCTTGGGACTAAGGGAGCAGTACTTC. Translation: CASSLGLREQYF. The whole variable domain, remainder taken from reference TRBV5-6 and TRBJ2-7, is DAGVTQSPTHLIKTRGQQVTLRCSPKSGHDTVSWYQQALGQGPQFIFQYYEEEERQRGNFPDRFSGHQFPNYSSELNVNALLLGDSALYLCASSLGLREQYFGPGTRLTVT.